The entry below describes one TCR beta chain. Some clones are missing from TCRdb's copy, which holds only in-frame ones; the method was immunoSEQ multiplex PCR. The data show some 94,000 clones, 92% seen once. The data were obtained in a study of T cell changes during pregnancy in multiple sclerosis. Per germline, CDR1 MDHEN and CDR2 SYDVKM. The CDR3 loop spans 15 amino acids. Trimming at V came to 1 base and at J to 0 bases, leaving 1 base not matched to a gene. The TCR sequence derives from a female donor with multiple sclerosis, enrolled in a pregnancy study. The chain employs TRBV28 and TRBJ2-3, with 7 bases that match TRBD1. The material sequenced was peripheral blood, taken in the first trimester of pregnancy. CDR3 sequence reads: CASSLFRGSTDTQYF. The CDR3 region has the DNA TGTGCCAGCAGTTTATTCAGGGGGAGCACAGATACGCAGTATTTT.